The rows below give T cell receptor beta chains drawn from one sample of a study of T cell responses to AZD1222 COVID-19 vaccine. The table came from immunoSEQ multiplex PCR; TCRdb's copy has only in-frame clones and leaves some out. The sample records some 140,000 clones, around 89% being singletons. The sample was peripheral blood, taken 28 days after the second AZD1222 dose. These receptors were collected from an adult who received the AZD1222 COVID-19 vaccine. The CDR3 runs from the conserved cysteine through the conserved F or W. A D gene is named only where the DNA matches it firmly. Rows may omit the clone size; those that give it use once, few, many or a size class.

V	D	J	size	DNA	CDR3
TRBV5-1	TRBD1	TRBJ1-4	NA	TGCGCCAGCAGCTTCCAGACAGGGGGGGAGGAAAAACTGTTTTTT	CASSFQTGGEEKLFF
TRBV4-3	TRBD1	TRBJ1-1	NA	TGCGCCAGCAGCCATAGGACAGGGGAGACTGAAGCTTTCTTT	CASSHRTGETEAFF
TRBV11-2	NA	TRBJ1-6	NA	TGTGCCAGCAGCTTAGAGGTCGGATCACCCCTCCACTTT	CASSLEVGSPLHF
TRBV11-2	TRBD2	TRBJ2-7	NA	TGTGCCAGCAGGTTTAGCGGGGGCTCCTACGAGCAGTACTTC	CASRFSGGSYEQYF
TRBV30	NA	TRBJ1-3	NA	TGTGCCTGGAGTGTACAAGATTTAAACACCATATATTTT	CAWSVQDLNTIYF
TRBV21-1	NA	TRBJ2-7	NA	TGTGCCAGCAGCAAAGAGGAGGAGCGGGAGGGCCTCTACGAGCAGTACTTC	CASSKEEEREGLYEQYF
TRBV6-5	TRBD2	TRBJ2-7	NA	TGTGCCAGCAGGCCAACGGGACTAGCGGGGTACGAGCAGTACTTC	CASRPTGLAGYEQYF
TRBV25-1	NA	TRBJ1-2	NA	TGTGCCAGCAGTGAATCGGGAACTCTTACGAGAGGCTACACCTTC	CASSESGTLTRGYTF
TRBV7-2	TRBD1	TRBJ2-2	NA	TGTGCCAGCAGACAGGGGTACGGGGAGCTGTTTTTT	CASRQGYGELFF
TRBV5-3	TRBD2	TRBJ2-4	once	TGTGCCAGAAGCTTGGCGGGTAGCGGGACGGGTGGGAACATTCAGTACTTC	CARSLAGSGTGGNIQYF
TRBV6-5	NA	TRBJ1-1	NA	TGTGCCAGCAGTCGGCTGAACACTGAAGCTTTCTTT	CASSRLNTEAFF
TRBV7-9	NA	TRBJ1-1	NA	TGTGCCACCTGGACTGAGATGAACACTGAAGCTTTCTTT	CATWTEMNTEAFF
TRBV7-6	NA	TRBJ2-7	once	TGTGCCAGCAGCCGATCATCCTTCCAGCGCTCCTACGAGCAGTACTTC	CASSRSSFQRSYEQYF
TRBV4-2	NA	TRBJ1-3	NA	TGTGCCAGCAGCCAACCCTCCGACTCTGGAAACACCATATATTTT	CASSQPSDSGNTIYF
TRBV25-1	NA	TRBJ1-6	NA	TGTGCCAGCAGTGAAGGTTCCGCGATCTCACCCCTCCACTTT	CASSEGSAISPLHF
TRBV5-1	NA	TRBJ2-1	NA	TGCGCCAGCAGCAGGGGGGACTCGCGGAATGAGCAGTTCTTC	CASSRGDSRNEQFF
TRBV18	NA	TRBJ2-7	NA	TGTGCCAGCTCAATCGAAGGGGGGGTCTACGAGCAGTACTTC	CASSIEGGVYEQYF
TRBV28	TRBD1	TRBJ1-6	few	TGTGCCAGCAGGACCATCGGGACAGGGAGAAATTCACCCCTCCACTTT	CASRTIGTGRNSPLHF
TRBV6-5	TRBD1	TRBJ1-6	once	TGTGCCAGCAGTTCACAGGGGGCGCGGAATTCACCCCTCCACTTT	CASSSQGARNSPLHF
TRBV19	NA	TRBJ1-5	NA	TGTGCCAGTAGTGCCAACTTAGAATGGCAGCCCCAGCATTTT	CASSANLEWQPQHF
TRBV18	NA	TRBJ1-1	NA	TGTGCCAGCTCACCGAGCGCCATGAACACTGAAGCTTTCTTT	CASSPSAMNTEAFF
TRBV27	NA	TRBJ1-5	NA	TGTGCCAGCAGTCTGGGGGACCCATTAGCCCAGCATTTT	CASSLGDPLAQHF